Listed below are T cell receptor beta chains from one sample, sequenced in a study of blood T cell repertoires in COVID-19. Repertoires were generated with immunoSEQ multiplex PCR, while TCRdb's copy carries only in-frame clones and drops some. Of hundreds of thousands of clones in the sample, about nine tenths are singletons; the top ten hold about 1.5%. The sequenced sample consisted of peripheral blood. The source is a young woman with active or convalescent COVID-19. Both conserved end residues are part of each CDR3. Each record gives: CDR3 length, V gene, J gene, CDR3 protein.

16	TRBV7-6	TRBJ2-3	CASSASGSDYTDTQYF
16	TRBV5-1	TRBJ1-3	CASSPGQRFSGNTIYF
16	TRBV2	TRBJ2-1	CASSELFGTSLNEQFF
16	TRBV9	TRBJ2-3	CASSVWRGASTDTQYF
15	TRBV4-1	TRBJ1-1	CASSQEWAGNTEAFF
16	TRBV9	TRBJ1-1	CASSVASRWGGTEAFF
13	TRBV11-2	TRBJ2-7	CASSLIDSYEQYF
15	TRBV5-1	TRBJ2-7	CASSLYGTETYEQYF
12	TRBV5-5	TRBJ1-1	CASSFRDTEAFF
14	TRBV5-1	TRBJ2-1	CASSWGGEQGEQFF
14	TRBV5-1	TRBJ1-1	CASSRETVIAEAFF
19	TRBV11-2	TRBJ2-6	CASSTYLDRTRSGANVLTF
14	TRBV10-2	TRBJ1-1	CASSEPRGITEAFF
14	TRBV5-8	TRBJ1-2	CASSRTAPVYGYTF
16	TRBV7-2	TRBJ2-7	CASSPTSTSATYEQYF
16	TRBV19	TRBJ2-3	CASSVGAGTSTDTQYF
13	TRBV20-1	TRBJ2-7	CSASSAEPYEQYF
14	TRBV19	TRBJ1-1	CASRGGVGDTEAFF
14	TRBV11-2	TRBJ2-2	CASSPRAGGGELFF
16	TRBV29-1	TRBJ1-2	CSAPEDSLEGDHGYTF
15	TRBV24-1	TRBJ2-1	CATGPGGSSDNEQFF
15	TRBV19	TRBJ1-5	CASSIGQGTNQPQHF
12	TRBV2	TRBJ1-2	CASSEGLYGYTF
17	TRBV6-1	TRBJ1-6	CASSEELGRNYNSPLHF
14	TRBV2	TRBJ1-2	CASSEYRGNYGYTF
18	TRBV3-1/TRBV3-2	TRBJ2-6	CASSQIAGGYSGANVLTF
14	TRBV5-4	TRBJ1-2	CASSFTGQIYGYTF
13	TRBV3-1/TRBV3-2	TRBJ1-6	CASSQVPEGTLHF
18	TRBV30	TRBJ2-7	CAWSVRLSGEPSSYEQYF
15	TRBV2	TRBJ1-2	CASRLQDTVIEGYTF
12	TRBV3-1/TRBV3-2	TRBJ1-5	CASSQLNQPQHF
18	TRBV19	TRBJ2-1	CASSHGTSGTRSYNEQFF
15	TRBV18	TRBJ2-5	CASSPPGLALETQYF
15	TRBV10-3	TRBJ2-5	CAISDRGSIGETQYF
13	TRBV6-1	TRBJ1-1	CASSELQGTEAFF
18	TRBV7-2	TRBJ2-3	CASSLVLAGGPSTDTQYF
13	TRBV6-5	TRBJ2-7	CASSKQGSHEQYF
13	TRBV3-1/TRBV3-2	TRBJ1-3	CASSQSVGNTIYF
15	TRBV5-5	TRBJ1-5	CASSFGTGDRQPQHF
15	TRBV4-1	TRBJ2-1	CASSPNSGDYNEQFF
16	TRBV18	TRBJ2-5	CASSPLVKRVRETQYF
16	TRBV13	TRBJ1-3	CASRWGPRDSGNTIYF
15	TRBV15	TRBJ2-7	CATSRARDRVYEQYF
13	TRBV30	TRBJ1-5	CAWARGFGQPQHF
15	TRBV6-5	TRBJ2-7	CASSYYQGAINEQYF
15	TRBV6-5	TRBJ2-1	CASNRGTGGYNEQFF
13	TRBV3-1/TRBV3-2	TRBJ1-2	CASSQGGEAKVAF
17	TRBV5-1	TRBJ1-1	CASSPFVAGTENTEAFF
14	TRBV11-3	TRBJ2-3	CASSPAASGDTQYF